This T cell receptor (beta chain) was recovered during a study of human T cells and chemical hapten exposure. Study-wide context: The scalp of each patient received a weekly diphenylcyclopropenone dose for the full approximately 24-week study. Study-wide results and limits: Donors' alopecia may make their immune response differ from healthy people's.

The time point was: patch test 2, 6 weeks after DPC sensitization. The treatment denotes: therapeutic diphenylcyclopropenone sensitization with weekly scalp DPC. On this clonotype itself: What it binds is not known. This may be a read error: a much more frequent sequence differs by one nucleotide. The CDR3 does not close with the conserved phenylalanine or tryptophan, likely indicating a read error.

TCRdb processed the RACE reads anew with MiXCR; each CDR3 protein has one entry. Among around 360,000 distinct CDR3 sequences listed, about 6.9% were seen once. Germline loops: CDR1 SGHRS, CDR2 YFSETQ. The V and J ends lost 5 bases and 8 bases respectively, with 19 bases between them. The CDR3 totals 15 residues. This TCR derives from a woman younger than 30 with alopecia areata. Some clones in this sample may be carry-over from other donors' samples. The chain joins TRBV5-1 to TRBJ1-4; maybe TRBD1 (6 bases). The sample was whole blood, taken in connection with sensitization to the hapten diphenylcyclopropenone (DPC). CDR3 sequence: CASSPGVVMREKLFY. Here the CDR3 DNA reads TGCGCCAGCAGTCCAGGGGTCGTAATGAGAGAAAAACTGTTTTAT.